The 16 T cell receptor beta chains reported below all come from one sample, sequenced in a study of T cell changes during pregnancy in multiple sclerosis. TCRdb's table, derived via immunoSEQ multiplex PCR, lists solely in-frame clones and lacks some. The sample lists tens of thousands of clones; 92% were seen once. This specimen consisted of CD4+ T cells from peripheral blood mononuclear cells, obtained in the second trimester of pregnancy. All receptors derive from a female donor with multiple sclerosis, enrolled in a pregnancy study.

V and J are TRBV7-2 and TRBJ2-1; D is possibly TRBD2 (5 bases). Trimming left V 2 bases short and J 9 bases short, with 8 bases between. Per the germline V gene, CDR1 is SGHTA and CDR2 is FQGNSA. The CDR3 consists of 12 residues. Here the CDR3 DNA reads TGTGCCAGCAGCTTACAGCGGCGTGAGCAGTTCTTC. Encoded protein: CASSLQRREQFF.

The chain is built from TRBV9 and TRBJ2-7; tentative D call: TRBD2 (5 bases). Trimming stripped 0 bases from V and 6 bases from J, with 10 bases between. Germline V gives CDR1 SGDLS, CDR2 YYNGEE. The length of the CDR3 is 13 residues. The CDR3 sequence: CASSVGELGEQYF. The CDR3 nucleotides are TGTGCCAGCAGCGTAGGGGAGTTGGGCGAGCAGTACTTC.

The chain employs TRBV25-1 and TRBJ1-2, with TRBD1 as a possible D gene (5 bases). The germline V gene encodes CDR1 MGHDK and CDR2 SYGVNS. V was cut by 6 bases and J by 2 bases, with 13 bases left in between. The CDR3 has 14 residues. CDR3 in DNA: TGTGCCAGCAGCCCTTACGGGGGGAACTATGGCTACACCTTC. It translates to CASSPYGGNYGYTF.

This chain connects TRBV28 to TRBJ2-5; 11 nucleotides align to TRBD2. Germline values: CDR1 MDHEN, CDR2 SYDVKM. The CDR3 spans 15 residues. After removal of 1 base from V and 11 bases from J, the junction contained 9 bases not matched to a gene. DNA of the CDR3: TGTGCCAGCAGTTTATCATTAGCGGGGGGGCAAGAGCAGTACTTC. Amino acid sequence: CASSLSLAGGQEQYF. The full variable domain, in which reference TRBV28 and TRBJ2-5 provide the parts outside the CDR3, is DVKVTQSSRYLVKRTGEKVFLECVQDMDHENMFWYRQDPGLGLRLIYFSYDVKMKEKGDIPEGYSVSREKKERFSLILESASTNQTSMYLCASSLSLAGGQEQYFGPGTRLLVL.

The J gene is TRBJ2-1, the V gene TRBV6-6, with unresolved D. The length of the CDR3 is 13 residues. Germline CDR1 is MNHNY and CDR2 is SVGAGI (reference sequence). Trimming shortened V by 4 bases and J by 4 bases, and 8 bases separated the two germline ends. DNA for the CDR3: TGTGCCAGCAGTTCACAGCCTTACAATGAGCAGTTCTTC. Protein sequence: CASSSQPYNEQFF.

This chain connects TRBV11-2 to TRBJ1-6, with TRBD1 matching over 7 bases. The germline V gene encodes CDR1 SGHAT and CDR2 FQNNGV. The trim removed 5 bases at V and 6 bases at J, leaving 13 bases unmatched. This CDR3 spans 17 amino acids. The CDR3 DNA sequence: TGTGCCAGCAGCGAAGATACCGGGACAGTTATTAATTCACCCCTCCACTTT. Translated: CASSEDTGTVINSPLHF.

The chain joins TRBV5-4 to TRBJ2-7; TRBD2 matches at 10 bases. The CDR3 is 15 amino acids. Germline CDR1 is SGHNT and CDR2 is YYREEE (reference sequence). Losses at the gene ends were 4 bases for V and 2 bases for J; bases not matched to a gene: 6. The CDR3 sequence: CASSHGLAEAYEQYF. The CDR3 DNA sequence: TGTGCCAGCAGCCACGGACTAGCGGAAGCCTACGAGCAGTACTTC.

The chain carries TRBV28 and TRBJ2-7; TRBD2 aligns across 15 bases. Per the germline V gene, CDR1 is MDHEN and CDR2 is SYDVKM. The trim removed 4 bases at V and 6 bases at J, leaving 10 bases unmatched. The CDR3 length is 17 residues. This CDR3 is CASSSRTGTSGRPEQYF. CDR3 coding DNA: TGTGCCAGCAGTTCTCGCACCGGGACTAGCGGGAGGCCCGAGCAGTACTTC.

V usage is TRBV9 and J usage is TRBJ1-5; 7 nucleotides line up with TRBD1. This CDR3 region has 13 residues. Looked up from germline, CDR1 is SGDLS and CDR2 is YYNGEE. V lost 7 bases and J lost 6; bases outside the gene matches: 7. The DNA of the CDR3 is TGTGCCAGCTCGACAGGGATGGGTCAGCCCCAGCATTTT. This codes for CASSTGMGQPQHF.

The V call is TRBV11-2, the J call TRBJ1-3; D call uncertain. The ends were cut back, 4 bases at V and 1 base at J, with 11 bases in the middle. The CDR3 consists of 15 residues. The germline V gene has CDR1 SGHAT and CDR2 FQNNGV. In DNA form, the CDR3 reads TGTGCCAGCAGCTCCCGACACGCTTCTGGAAACACCATATATTTT. It yields the protein CASSSRHASGNTIYF.

This sequence joins TRBV29-1 and TRBJ2-7, with TRBD2 as a possible D gene (6 bases). Trimming stripped 6 bases from V and 2 bases from J, with 14 bases between. This CDR3 contains 13 residues. In germline, CDR1 is SQVTM, CDR2 ANQGSEA. The CDR3 coding sequence is TGCAGCGTCACCCCCGGGACTGCCTACGAGCAGTACTTC. Translated, it gives CSVTPGTAYEQYF.

This sequence joins TRBV5-1 and TRBJ1-1, with D hard to call. The germline V gene encodes CDR1 SGHRS and CDR2 YFSETQ. This CDR3 region has 13 residues. V was clipped by 4 bases and J by 4 bases, with 11 bases between them. CDR3 bases: TGCGCCAGCAGCGAGGTAGAGGTCACTGAAGCTTTCTTT. Translating gives CASSEVEVTEAFF.

This sequence joins TRBV13 and TRBJ2-1, with D unclear. This CDR3 is built from 11 residues. Germline V lookup: CDR1 PRHDT, CDR2 FYEKMQ (reference sequence). V was cut by 3 bases and J by 8 bases, with 5 bases left in between. The CDR3 DNA reads as TGTGCCAGCAGCTTTACGGATGAGCAGTTCTTC. This sequence encodes CASSFTDEQFF.

CDR3 residues: CASSIQVYEQYF. The CDR3 coding sequence is TGTGCCAGCAGCATACAGGTCTACGAGCAGTACTTC. The chain combines TRBV7-2 with TRBJ2-7; D may be TRBD1 (5 bases). V gave up 5 bases and J gave up 3 bases, with 8 bases separating them. CDR3 length: 12 amino acids. The germline gives CDR1 SGHTA, CDR2 FQGNSA.

This chain connects TRBV15 to TRBJ1-1; D possibly corresponds to TRBD1 (6 bases). Germline V CDR1 and CDR2: LNHNV, YYDKDF (reference sequence). The CDR3 sequence is 17 residues long. V dropped 0 bases and J dropped 3 bases, with 17 bases sitting between them. CDR3 protein: CATSRDPNRAWDTEAFF. The CDR3 DNA sequence: TGTGCCACCAGCAGAGATCCGAACAGGGCTTGGGACACTGAAGCTTTCTTT. Full variable domain (outside the CDR3, taken from reference TRBV15 and TRBJ1-1): DAMVIQNPRYQVTQFGKPVTLSCSQTLNHNVMYWYQQKSSQAPKLLFHYYDKDFNNEADTPDNFQSRRPNTSFCFLDIRSPGLGDTAMYLCATSRDPNRAWDTEAFFGQGTRLTVV.

This clone was observed a few times. The CDR3 nucleotides are TGTGCCAGCAAGGCGACAGGGGGGGTCTACGAGCAGTACTTC. It codes for CASKATGGVYEQYF. The chain recombines TRBV27 with TRBJ2-7; 9 nucleotides match TRBD1. This CDR3 comprises 14 residues. Germline-derived CDR1 and CDR2 are MNHEY and SMNVEV (reference sequence). Trimming cost V 7 bases and J 3 bases; bases outside gene matches: 7.